The next 9 T cell receptor beta chains were all read from a single sample in a study of T cell responses to AZD1222 COVID-19 vaccine. Clones were read by immunoSEQ multiplex PCR, and TCRdb kept only the in-frame ones, dropping some. Here the sample spans over 150,000 clones, approximately 88% being singletons. Sequencing was performed on peripheral blood, taken 28 days after the second AZD1222 dose. The receptors here all came from an adult who received the AZD1222 COVID-19 vaccine.

The chain recombines TRBV18 with TRBJ1-5; D is unclear. The CDR3 sequence is 13 residues long. Germline V gene data show CDR1 as KGHSH and CDR2 as LQKENI. V lost 0 bases and J 6 bases, leaving 6 bases between the germline ends. In DNA, the CDR3 is TGTGCCAGCTCACCACCGAGTGGTCAGCCCCAGCATTTT. The encoded protein is CASSPPSGQPQHF.

The V call is TRBV5-1, the J call TRBJ1-4; D not resolved. The CDR3 loop spans 15 amino acids. Trimming shortened V by 2 bases and J by 1 base, and 9 bases separated the two germline ends. Germline V lookup: CDR1 SGHRS, CDR2 YFSETQ. CDR3 loop: CASSFMGITNEKLFF. The CDR3, as DNA: TGCGCCAGCAGCTTTATGGGGATAACTAATGAAAAACTGTTTTTT. Together with reference TRBV5-1 and TRBJ1-4, the CDR3 gives the full variable domain: KAGVTQTPRYLIKTRGQQVTLSCSPISGHRSVSWYQQTPGQGLQFLFEYFSETQRNKGNFPGRFSGRQFSNSRSEMNVSTLELGDSALYLCASSFMGITNEKLFFGSGTQLSVL.

This rearrangement joins TRBV7-6 to TRBJ2-7, with D perhaps TRBD1 (6 bases). CDR1 is SGHVS and CDR2 is FNYEAQ in the germline V gene. Trimming took 4 bases from V and 2 from J, leaving 15 bases between them. The CDR3 consists of 15 residues. The CDR3 bases are TGTGCCAGCAGCTCAAAATTAGACAGGCCCTACGAGCAGTACTTC. Its translation is CASSSKLDRPYEQYF. The entire variable domain, with the rest obtained from reference TRBV7-6 and TRBJ2-7, is as follows: GAGVSQSPRYKVTKRGQDVALRCDPISGHVSLYWYRQALGQGPEFLTYFNYEAQQDKSGLPNDRFSAERPEGSISTLTIQRTEQRDSAMYRCASSSKLDRPYEQYFGPGTRLTVT.

The chain carries TRBV18 and TRBJ1-1; 8 nucleotides line up with TRBD1. Unmatched junction bases numbered 9, after V lost 6 bases and J lost 0 bases. CDR3 size: 16 residues. Germline loops: CDR1 KGHSH, CDR2 LQKENI. In DNA form, the CDR3 reads TGTGCCAGCTCGCCGTCACAGGGGGTGGTGAACACTGAAGCTTTCTTT. Its translation is CASSPSQGVVNTEAFF.

The chain couples TRBV19 to TRBJ1-2; the match to TRBD1 covers 8 bases. The J segment lost 8 bases and the V segment lost 3 bases, leaving 8 bases of the junction unmatched. The V gene's germline CDR1 is LNHDA and CDR2 SQIVND (reference sequence). This CDR3 region has 14 residues. The CDR3 nucleotides are TGTGCCAGTAGTATCGCGACAGGGGATCACGGCTACACCTTC. Its protein is CASSIATGDHGYTF.

This chain connects TRBV18 to TRBJ1-6; 7 nucleotides agree with TRBD1. V lost 5 bases to trimming and J lost 10 bases; unmatched junction nucleotides: 11. Germline CDR1 reads KGHSH; CDR2 reads LQKENI. The CDR3 length is 15 residues. The CDR3 loop reads CASSSYQGGESPLHF. The CDR3 coding sequence is TGTGCCAGCTCATCCTACCAGGGGGGGGAGTCACCCCTCCACTTT. The variable domain in full, with the rest retrieved from reference TRBV18 and TRBJ1-6, is NAGVMQNPRHLVRRRGQEARLRCSPMKGHSHVYWYRQLPEEGLKFMVYLQKENIIDESGMPKERFSAEFPKEGPSILRIQQVVRGDSAAYFCASSSYQGGESPLHFGNGTRLTVT.

The V gene is TRBV5-1, the J gene TRBJ1-1; D perhaps matches TRBD1 (5 bases). Trimming took 4 bases from V and 5 from J, leaving 12 bases between them. Germline V gene data show CDR1 as SGHRS and CDR2 as YFSETQ. CDR3 length equals 13 residues. CDR3 loop: CASSLPQGTEAFF. The CDR3 DNA follows: TGCGCCAGCAGCCTCCCGCAGGGTACTGAAGCTTTCTTT.

V is TRBV6-1 and J is TRBJ1-1, with a weak D call TRBD1 (5 bases). The CDR3 runs to 19 residues. With 4 bases removed from V and 0 bases from J, the gap between germline ends came to 24 bases. The V gene's germline CDR1 is MNHNS and CDR2 SASEGT. The CDR3 loop is CASSAKFPSRTNMNTEAFF. The CDR3 DNA sequence: TGTGCCAGCAGTGCCAAATTCCCCTCGAGGACAAACATGAACACTGAAGCTTTCTTT.

The chain joins TRBV3-1 (or the pseudogene TRBV3-2) to TRBJ1-1; D gene ambiguous. In germline, CDR1 is LGHDT, CDR2 YNNKEL (reference sequence). V dropped 0 bases and J dropped 2 bases, with 7 bases sitting between them. CDR3 size: 14 residues. CDR3 sequence: CASSQEDGNTEAFF. CDR3 bases: TGTGCCAGCAGCCAAGAAGACGGCAACACTGAAGCTTTCTTT.